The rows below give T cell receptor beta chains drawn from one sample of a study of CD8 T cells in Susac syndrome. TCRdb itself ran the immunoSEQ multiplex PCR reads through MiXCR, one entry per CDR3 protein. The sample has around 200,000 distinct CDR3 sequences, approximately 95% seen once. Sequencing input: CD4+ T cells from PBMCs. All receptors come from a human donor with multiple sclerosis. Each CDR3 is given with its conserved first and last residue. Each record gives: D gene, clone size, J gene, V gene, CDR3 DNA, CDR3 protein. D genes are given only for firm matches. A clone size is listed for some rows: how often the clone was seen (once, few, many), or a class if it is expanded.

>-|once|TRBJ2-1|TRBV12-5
TGTGCTAGCCGGGACGGCCGGGGAGGTGAGCAGTTCTTC
CASRDGRGGEQFF
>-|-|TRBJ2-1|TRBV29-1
TGCAGCGTCCTGCTCGGTGGAGCCTACTCCTACAATGAGCAGTTCTTC
CSVLLGGAYSYNEQFF
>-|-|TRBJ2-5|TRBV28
TGTGCCAGCGCTCTTGTTGAGACCCAGTACTTC
CASALVETQYF
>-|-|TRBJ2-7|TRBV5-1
TGCGCCAGCAACCCAGCGCCAGGAAGCGACGAGCAGTACTTC
CASNPAPGSDEQYF
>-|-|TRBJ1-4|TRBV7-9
TGTGCCAGCAGCTTAGTGGCCTCCGCTAATGAAAAACTGTTTTTT
CASSLVASANEKLFF
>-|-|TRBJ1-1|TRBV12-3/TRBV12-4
TGTGCCAGCAGTTCAGACACGGACACTGAAGCTTTCTTT
CASSSDTDTEAFF
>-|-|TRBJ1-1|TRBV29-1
TGCAGCGTTACCCCGGGACGCGGCACTGAAGCTTTCTTT
CSVTPGRGTEAFF
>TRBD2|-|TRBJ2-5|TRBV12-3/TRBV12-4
TGTGCCAGCAGTACCCTCCTAGCGGGGGGAAAGTACTTC
CASSTLLAGGKYF
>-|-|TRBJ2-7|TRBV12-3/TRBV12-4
TGTGCCAGCAGTTCCCTCGACGGGAGCTCCTACGAGCAGTACTTC
CASSSLDGSSYEQYF
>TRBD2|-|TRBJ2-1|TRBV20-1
TGCAGTGCGCAGCGGGGTTTCTCCTACAATGAGCAGTTCTTC
CSAQRGFSYNEQFF
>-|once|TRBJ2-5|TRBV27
TGTGCCAGCAGTTTAGGCCTAGCAAGGGAGACCCAGTACTTC
CASSLGLARETQYF
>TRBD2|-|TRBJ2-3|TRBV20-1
TGCAGTGCTAGCCCCCAAAGCGGGGGGATCACAGATACGCAGTATTTT
CSASPQSGGITDTQYF
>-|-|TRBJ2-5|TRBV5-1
TGCGCCAGCAGCTTGGGACCGACACAAGAGACCCAGTACTTC
CASSLGPTQETQYF
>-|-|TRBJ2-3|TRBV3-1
TGTGCCAGCAGGGGGGTTGATACGCAGTATTTT
CASRGVDTQYF
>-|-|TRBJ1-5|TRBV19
TGTGCCATATCGGGGCAGGGGCTTTACAATCAGCCCCAGCATTTT
CAISGQGLYNQPQHF
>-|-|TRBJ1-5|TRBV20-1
TGCAGTGCTAGAGATGGGGGCGGGGGGAATCAGCCCCAGCATTTT
CSARDGGGGNQPQHF
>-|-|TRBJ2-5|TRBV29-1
TGCAGCGTTCTACAAAAAGAGACCCAGTACTTC
CSVLQKETQYF
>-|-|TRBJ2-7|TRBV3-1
TGTGCCAGCAGCCCGTCCCAAGTGAATCTCTACGAGCAGTACTTC
CASSPSQVNLYEQYF
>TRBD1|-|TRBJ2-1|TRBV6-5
TGTGCCAGCAGCTCTCCGGGACAGGGGTTCAATGAGCAGTTCTTC
CASSSPGQGFNEQFF
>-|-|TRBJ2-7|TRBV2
TGTGCCAGCAGTGATCAACCCACGTACGAGCAGTACTTC
CASSDQPTYEQYF
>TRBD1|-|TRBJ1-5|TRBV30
TGTGCCTGGAGTGGGGACAGGGCAGTGGGCAATCAGCCCCAGCATTTT
CAWSGDRAVGNQPQHF
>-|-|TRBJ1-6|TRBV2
TGTGCCAGCAGTGAAAATGGTTTTAATTCACCCCTCCACTTT
CASSENGFNSPLHF
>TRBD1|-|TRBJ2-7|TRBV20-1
TGCAGTGCTAGAGATAAGGGGACAGGGGGCGCCGGGGAGTACTTC
CSARDKGTGGAGEYF
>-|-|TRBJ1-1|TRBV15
TGTGCCACCAGCAGAGTGTTGGGTCTAGGGAACACTGAAGCTTTCTTT
CATSRVLGLGNTEAFF
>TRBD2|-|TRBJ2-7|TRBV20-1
TGCAGTGCTATTCGACTAGCGGGGGCCTCCTACGAGCAGTACTTC
CSAIRLAGASYEQYF
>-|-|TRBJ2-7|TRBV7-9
TGTGCCAGCAGCCTCGGTACTTCCTCAATTGAGCAGTACTTC
CASSLGTSSIEQYF